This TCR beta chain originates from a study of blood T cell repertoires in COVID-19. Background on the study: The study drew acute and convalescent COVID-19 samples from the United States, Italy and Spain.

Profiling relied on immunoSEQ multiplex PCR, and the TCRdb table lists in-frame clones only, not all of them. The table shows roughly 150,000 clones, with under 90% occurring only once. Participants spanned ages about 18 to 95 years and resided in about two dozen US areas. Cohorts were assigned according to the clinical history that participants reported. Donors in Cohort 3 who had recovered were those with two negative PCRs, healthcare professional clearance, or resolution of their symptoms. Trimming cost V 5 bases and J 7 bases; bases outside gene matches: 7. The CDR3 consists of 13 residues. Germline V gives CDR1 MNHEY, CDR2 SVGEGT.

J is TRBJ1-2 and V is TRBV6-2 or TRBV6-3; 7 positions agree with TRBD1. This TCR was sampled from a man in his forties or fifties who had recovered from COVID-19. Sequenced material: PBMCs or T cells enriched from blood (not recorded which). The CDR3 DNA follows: TGTGCCAGCAGTCCCCAAACAGGGGTTGGCTACACCTTC. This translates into CASSPQTGVGYTF.